This T cell receptor (beta chain) was sequenced in a study of control samples from healthy donors and cancer patients. The CDR3 is 13 residues long. Germline V CDR1 and CDR2: ENHRY, SYGVKD. Trimming removed 6 bases from V and 4 bases from J; junction bases left unmatched: 3. The table came from immunoSEQ multiplex PCR; TCRdb's copy has only in-frame clones and leaves some out. The profile shows about 85,000 clones, around nine tenths of them singletons. The J gene is TRBJ2-3, the V gene TRBV10-3; TRBD1 agrees at 8 bases. The specimen sequenced was blood. The sequence was obtained from a woman aged 55-69 years in good health. CDR3 sequence (DNA): TGTGCCATCAGAGGACAGGGCCCAGATACGCAGTATTTT. This encodes CAIRGQGPDTQYF.